This T cell receptor (beta chain) was obtained from a study of neoadjuvant nivolumab and ipilimumab in lung cancer. Points on this clone: The antigen is unknown.

Whole-study results and caveats: Pathologic regression was not significantly tied to TCR clonality.

Profiling relied on immunoSEQ multiplex PCR, and the TCRdb table lists in-frame clones only, not all of them. The table records tens of thousands of clones, about four fifths of them present only once. The CDR3 is 15 residues long. Germline assignment: CDR1 SGDLS and CDR2 YYNGEE. Trimming left V 4 bases short and J 7 bases short, with 18 bases between. The sample was peripheral blood, taken before neoadjuvant nivolumab, alone or with ipilimumab. The chain links TRBV9 to TRBJ2-1, with a tentative D call TRBD2 (6 bases). This TCR came from an adult with non-small cell lung cancer. Written as DNA, the CDR3 is TGTGCCAGCAGCTCCAGTCGGAGGGGCGGGAATGAGCAGTTCTTC. Encoded protein: CASSSSRRGGNEQFF.